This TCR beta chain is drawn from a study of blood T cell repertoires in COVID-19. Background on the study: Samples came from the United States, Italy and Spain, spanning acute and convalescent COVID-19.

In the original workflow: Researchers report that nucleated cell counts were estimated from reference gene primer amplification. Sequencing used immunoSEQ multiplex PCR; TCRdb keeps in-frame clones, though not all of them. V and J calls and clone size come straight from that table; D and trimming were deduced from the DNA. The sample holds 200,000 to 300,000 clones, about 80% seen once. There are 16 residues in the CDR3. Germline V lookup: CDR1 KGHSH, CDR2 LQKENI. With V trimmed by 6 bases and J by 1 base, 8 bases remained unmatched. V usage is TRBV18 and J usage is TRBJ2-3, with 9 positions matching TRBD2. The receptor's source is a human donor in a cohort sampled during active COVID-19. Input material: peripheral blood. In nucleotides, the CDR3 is TGTGCCAGCTCGAGCGCAATAGCGGGAGGCACAGATACGCAGTATTTT. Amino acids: CASSSAIAGGTDTQYF.